These 22 T cell receptor beta chains came from one sample sequenced in a study of T cells in women clearing cervical HPV infection. Here immunoSEQ multiplex PCR was the method, and the copy in TCRdb shows in-frame clones only, minus some. Here the sample table reports 40,000 to 55,000 clones. The material sequenced was blood buffy coat. These receptor sequences come from a woman aged 18-70 years with a cervical HPV16 infection that either progressed to CIN3+ or cleared (not recorded which).

Concerning this clone: The read falls 3 residues short of the CDR3 end, and the missing part is taken from the germline J gene. V and J are TRBV29-1 and TRBJ2-3, with D maybe TRBD2 (5 bases). This CDR3 is built from 14 residues. Germline V gene lookup returns CDR1 SQVTM and CDR2 ANQGSEA. V was trimmed by 0 bases and J by 1 base, leaving 8 bases between them. The sequenced part of the CDR3 DNA is TGCAGCGTTGAAGATAGCGTGCGCACAGATACG. Translation: CSVEDSVRTDT. The whole CDR3 sequence reads CSVEDSVRTDTQYF.

Concerning this clone: The read ends 3 residues before the CDR3 terminus; that terminus is restored from the germline J gene. J is TRBJ1-6 and V is TRBV11-1; 8 bases map to TRBD1. The CDR3 is 14 residues long. Germline CDR1 and CDR2: SGHAT and FQDESV (reference sequence). V shed 4 bases, J shed 10 bases, and the junction held 6 bases outside the gene matches. CDR3 DNA, as far as it was read: TGTGCCAGCAGCTCGGACAGGGAACACTCACCC. Protein sequence: CASSSDREHSP. The whole CDR3 protein reads CASSSDREHSPLHF.

The CDR3 is CASSGQANQPQHF. CDR3 bases read: TGTGCCAGCAGTGGACAGGCCAATCAGCCC. This rearrangement joins TRBV6-1 to TRBJ1-5; possible D gene TRBD1, 6 bases. The read ends 3 residues shy of where the CDR3 ends; the end is completed using the germline J gene. This CDR3 region has 13 residues. V lost 4 bases to trimming and J lost 3 bases, with 7 bases between them. The V gene's germline CDR1 is MNHNS and CDR2 SASEGT.

For this clone: From the germline J gene comes the end of the CDR3, since the read stops 3 residues before it. The sample has other DNA sequences that encode this CDR3 too. The chain is built from TRBV7-3 and TRBJ2-7, with 12 bases that match TRBD2. This CDR3 region has 14 residues. Germline V gene data show CDR1 as SGHTA and CDR2 as FQGTGA. The V and J ends lost 8 bases and 5 bases, in that order; junction bases with no gene match: 7. The covered CDR3 bases are TGTGCCAGCTCATCTAGCGGGGGGGCTAACGAG. Its protein is CASSSSGGANE. The full CDR3 protein reads CASSSSGGANEQYF.

To note about this clone: The read gets to within 3 residues of the CDR3 end, and the germline J gene fills in the rest. This rearrangement joins TRBV28 to TRBJ2-2, with a possible D match to TRBD1 (5 bases). Between the trimmed V and J ends, which lost 2 bases and 9 bases, there was a span of 16 bases. Per the germline V gene, CDR1 is MDHEN and CDR2 is SYDVKM. The CDR3 has 15 residues. The CDR3 DNA, read in part, is TGTGCCAGCAGTTTACCTGTGATAGGGGCCCGGGAG. Amino acid sequence: CASSLPVIGARE. The entire CDR3 protein is CASSLPVIGARELFF.

Remarks on this clone: The CDR3 end lies 3 residues beyond the end of the read and is filled in from the germline J gene. V and J are TRBV5-5 and TRBJ1-2; D is possibly TRBD1 (6 bases). The CDR3 sequence is 15 residues long. Trimming shortened V by 4 bases and J by 0 bases, and 13 bases separated the two germline ends. Germline V gives CDR1 SGHKS, CDR2 YYEKEE (reference sequence). CDR3 in amino acids: CASSPVGQPNYGYTF. Incomplete CDR3 DNA: TGTGCCAGCAGCCCGGTCGGACAGCCTAACTATGGC. Full variable domain (missing parts from reference TRBV5-5 and TRBJ1-2): DAGVTQSPTHLIKTRGQQVTLRCSPISGHKSVSWYQQVLGQGPQFIFQYYEKEERGRGNFPDRFSARQFPNYSSELNVNALLLGDSALYLCASSPVGQPNYGYTFGSGTRLTVV.

Points on this clone: The missing CDR3 end, 3 residues past where the read stops, is filled in from the germline J gene. V gene TRBV7-9 combines with J gene TRBJ2-3; possibly TRBD2 for D (6 bases). CDR3 size: 14 residues. Looked up from germline, CDR1 is SEHNR and CDR2 is FQNEAQ (reference sequence). The CDR3 sequence: CASSKTAGKETQYF. The CDR3 bases that were read are TGTGCCAGCAGCAAAACGGCGGGAAAGGAGACG.

Notes on this clone: The sequence runs out 3 residues before the end of the CDR3; the remainder is reconstructed from the germline J gene. The rearrangement uses TRBV20-1 and TRBJ2-4, with unresolved D. Germline V gene sequence: CDR1 DFQATT, CDR2 SNEGSKA (reference sequence). V dropped 0 bases and J dropped 1 base, with 10 bases sitting between them. This CDR3 has 15 residues. The CDR3 sequence is CSARDQSGAKNIQYF. The DNA read from the CDR3 is TGCAGTGCTAGAGATCAGTCCGGGGCCAAAAACATT.

CDR3 loop: CASRNPGNEQFF. CDR3 DNA (partial): TGTGCCAGCAGGAACCCCGGGAATGAG. The chain employs TRBV6-2 or TRBV6-3 and TRBJ2-1; no definite D call. The read gets to within 3 residues of the CDR3 end, and the germline J gene fills in the rest. The germline V gene encodes CDR1 MNHEY and CDR2 SVGEGT. The CDR3 length is 12 residues. Deletions cut 6 bases from V and 7 bases from J, with 10 bases between.

A note on this clone: The read ends 3 residues before the CDR3 terminus; that terminus is restored from the germline J gene. V gene TRBV28 combines with J gene TRBJ1-5, with D maybe TRBD1 (6 bases). The CDR3 extends over 13 amino acids. In germline, CDR1 is MDHEN, CDR2 SYDVKM. V lost 5 bases, J lost 6 bases, and 11 bases lay in between. The covered CDR3 bases are TGTGCCAGCAGTACCGGGGGGGCTCAGCCC. It translates to CASSTGGAQP. The whole CDR3 protein is CASSTGGAQPQHF. The variable domain in full, completed from reference TRBV28 and TRBJ1-5, reads DVKVTQSSRYLVKRTGEKVFLECVQDMDHENMFWYRQDPGLGLRLIYFSYDVKMKEKGDIPEGYSVSREKKERFSLILESASTNQTSMYLCASSTGGAQPQHFGDGTRLSIL.

The CDR3 sequence is CASSAISGGAYNEQFF. The covered CDR3 bases are TGTGCCAGCAGTGCGATAAGCGGGGGGGCCTACAATGAG. This sequence joins TRBV6-1 and TRBJ2-1; 10 positions match TRBD2. Read sequence stops 3 residues before the CDR3 end, and the germline J gene provides the missing end. Germline loops: CDR1 MNHNS, CDR2 SASEGT. The CDR3 covers 16 residues. J lost 2 bases, V lost 4 bases, and 5 bases had no gene match.

Incomplete CDR3 DNA: TGCGCCAGCAGCCTCGGGGGGCAGGGAGGGCAAGAGACC. It codes for CASSLGGQGGQET. The CDR3 in full is CASSLGGQGGQETQYF. The chain links TRBV5-1 to TRBJ2-5, with a tentative D call TRBD2 (7 bases). The read ends 3 residues shy of where the CDR3 ends; the end is completed using the germline J gene. V lost 4 bases and J lost 2, with 18 bases in between. CDR3 length: 16 residues. Germline V CDR1 and CDR2: SGHRS, YFSETQ. Filled out from reference TRBV5-1 and TRBJ2-5, the complete variable domain reads KAGVTQTPRYLIKTRGQQVTLSCSPISGHRSVSWYQQTPGQGLQFLFEYFSETQRNKGNFPGRFSGRQFSNSRSEMNVSTLELGDSALYLCASSLGGQGGQETQYFGPGTRLLVL.

As concerns this clone: Read data end 3 residues before the CDR3 end; the end is taken from the germline J gene. The chain has TRBV7-2 and TRBJ1-2, with 10 bases lining up with TRBD1. The CDR3 spans 14 residues. V gave up 8 bases and J gave up 4 bases; unmatched junction bases: 7. The germline CDR1 and CDR2 sequences are SGHTA and FQGNSA. The part of the CDR3 DNA that was read is TGTGCCAGCGGCGGACAGGGGGGGCCCTATGGC. As protein: CASGGQGGPYG. The entire CDR3 sequence reads CASGGQGGPYGYTF.

Concerning this clone: The read falls 3 residues short of the CDR3 end, and the missing part is taken from the germline J gene. V usage is TRBV5-1 and J usage is TRBJ2-7; 11 bases align to TRBD2. Germline CDR1 reads SGHRS; CDR2 reads YFSETQ. The junction had 6 bases not matched to a gene; V was cut back by 1 base and J by 3 bases. The length of the CDR3 is 16 residues. The sequenced part of the CDR3 DNA is TGCGCCAGCAGCTTGTCTAGCGGGGGGACTCTCTACGAG. Translated: CASSLSSGGTLYE. The complete CDR3 sequence is CASSLSSGGTLYEQYF. Full variable domain (remainder filled in from reference TRBV5-1 and TRBJ2-7): KAGVTQTPRYLIKTRGQQVTLSCSPISGHRSVSWYQQTPGQGLQFLFEYFSETQRNKGNFPGRFSGRQFSNSRSEMNVSTLELGDSALYLCASSLSSGGTLYEQYFGPGTRLTVT.

A remark on this clone: The DNA ends 3 residues before the CDR3 does, and the rest of the CDR3 is filled in from the germline J gene. The V gene is TRBV7-2, the J gene TRBJ2-7; TRBD2 matches 9 bases. The germline V gene has CDR1 SGHTA and CDR2 FQGNSA. V shed 5 bases, J shed 3 bases, and the junction held 8 bases outside the gene matches. This CDR3 contains 15 residues. The sequenced part of the CDR3 DNA is TGTGCCAGCAGCGGAGGGACTAGCCGACGCTACGAG. This codes for CASSGGTSRRYE. The whole CDR3 sequence is CASSGGTSRRYEQYF.

Remarks on this clone: The read falls 3 residues short of the CDR3 end, and the missing part is taken from the germline J gene. This sequence joins TRBV5-1 and TRBJ1-4; D might be TRBD1 (5 bases). Trimming shortened V by 4 bases and J by 4 bases, and 11 bases separated the two germline ends. Germline V gene lookup returns CDR1 SGHRS and CDR2 YFSETQ. This CDR3 spans 14 amino acids. The part of the CDR3 DNA that was read is TGCGCCAGCAGCGACCCCGGGGGTAATGAAAAA. The encoded protein is CASSDPGGNEK. The entire CDR3 protein is CASSDPGGNEKLFF.

Concerning this clone itself: The observed sequence ends 3 residues before the CDR3 terminus, with the missing tail filled in from the germline J gene. J is TRBJ2-7 and V is TRBV3-1 (or the pseudogene TRBV3-2), with 11 bases that match TRBD2. CDR1 and CDR2 (germline): LGHDT, YNNKEL (reference sequence). The CDR3 has 17 residues. Trimming cost V 0 bases and J 3 bases; bases outside gene matches: 7. CDR3 DNA, as far as it was read: TGTGCCAGCAGCCAAGAGATGACTAGCGGGACAAGCTACGAG. It codes for CASSQEMTSGTSYE. The CDR3 reads in full as CASSQEMTSGTSYEQYF.

As concerns this clone: Coverage ceases 3 residues before the CDR3 finishes, and the germline J gene fills in the end. The rearrangement joins TRBV20-1 to TRBJ1-5; 11 bases map to TRBD1. The germline CDR1 and CDR2 sequences are DFQATT and SNEGSKA (reference sequence). The V gene end was trimmed by 6 bases and the J gene end by 1 base; junction bases not matched to a gene: 8. The length of the CDR3 is 16 residues. The DNA read from the CDR3 is TGCAGTGCAGTCGGACAGGGGGCTGTAAGCAATCAGCCC. The encoded protein is CSAVGQGAVSNQP. The complete CDR3 sequence is CSAVGQGAVSNQPQHF.

As regards this clone: The read ends 3 residues before the CDR3 terminus; that terminus is restored from the germline J gene. The chain employs TRBV29-1 and TRBJ1-1; TRBD1 might be the D (5 bases). The germline gives CDR1 SQVTM, CDR2 ANQGSEA. The length of the CDR3 is 12 residues. Between the trimmed V and J ends, which lost 5 bases and 0 bases, there was a span of 7 bases. CDR3 sequence reads: CSVRQLNTEAFF. CDR3 DNA (partial): TGCAGCGTTCGACAGCTGAACACTGAA.

Worth noting for this clone: The read terminates 3 residues ahead of where the CDR3 ends, so the germline J gene completes it. The chain employs TRBV7-2 and TRBJ2-2; D unresolved. CDR3 length equals 15 residues. Trimming took off 1 base at V and 0 bases at J, with 6 bases between the two ends. In germline, CDR1 is SGHTA, CDR2 FQGNSA. The CDR3 sequence is CASSLVQANTGELFF. The part of the CDR3 DNA that was read is TGTGCCAGCAGCTTAGTTCAGGCGAACACCGGGGAG.

Regarding this clone: The observed sequence ends 3 residues before the CDR3 terminus, with the missing tail filled in from the germline J gene. The rearrangement joins TRBV20-1 to TRBJ2-3; 7 bases line up with TRBD2. Germline assignment: CDR1 DFQATT and CDR2 SNEGSKA (reference sequence). Losses at the gene ends were 3 bases for V and 4 bases for J; bases not matched to a gene: 10. The CDR3 totals 15 residues. The CDR3 loop is CSARYGGSKADTQYF. CDR3 DNA (partial): TGCAGTGCTAGGTACGGCGGGAGTAAGGCAGATACG.

Here the CDR3 reads CAWSVRLGGLLSEQYF. Partial CDR3 DNA: TGTGCCTGGAGTGTTCGCCTCGGGGGGCTTTTAAGCGAG. This sequence joins TRBV30 and TRBJ2-7; D perhaps matches TRBD2 (7 bases). With the read ending 3 residues before the CDR3 end, the germline J gene is used to fill in that end. This CDR3 comprises 16 residues. Per the germline V gene, CDR1 is GTSNPN and CDR2 is SVGIG (reference sequence). V lost 0 bases to trimming and J lost 6 bases, with 21 bases between them.